This T cell receptor (beta chain) appears in the sequencing data of a study of shared clonotypes between healthy human individuals. Donation came from healthy HIV-negative adults that had no recent acute infections or vaccinations. CDR1 and CDR2 (germline): MNHEY, SMNVEV (reference sequence). The CDR3 totals 13 residues. V was trimmed by 6 bases and J by 8 bases, leaving 16 bases between them. At the deep level, the assay was run. TCRdb's table, derived via immunoSEQ multiplex PCR, lists solely in-frame clones and lacks some. The table has about 530,000 clones, about 96% seen once. The sample taken for sequencing was naive CD4+ T cells sorted from blood. The subset is: CD45RA+ positively selected. This sequence was found in a woman in her thirties in good health. The rearrangement uses TRBV27 and TRBJ1-1, with D possibly being TRBD1 (6 bases). CDR3 sequence: CASSQVGGPEAFF. The CDR3 DNA sequence: TGTGCCAGCAGCCAAGTAGGGGGGCCCGAAGCTTTCTTT.